A selection of T cell receptor beta chains follows, all from one sample in a study of shared clonotypes between healthy human individuals. Produced via immunoSEQ multiplex PCR; TCRdb's table is partial and in-frame only. The sample holds fewer than 600,000 clones, approximately 80% seen once. The specimen sequenced was PBMCs. Receptors originate from a middle-aged woman in good health. Some clones in this sample may be carry-over from other donors' samples. Each CDR3 is given with its conserved first and last residue. Fields, in order: J gene, V gene, CDR3 protein.

J gene: TRBJ1-1
V gene: TRBV29-1
CDR3 protein: CSVDRLNTEAFF

J gene: TRBJ2-7
V gene: TRBV7-2
CDR3 protein: CASSGIQGDYEQYF

J gene: NA
V gene: TRBV5-8
CDR3 protein: CASQGGPPYEQYF

J gene: TRBJ1-3
V gene: TRBV5-1
CDR3 protein: CASSLALLGDSGNTIYF

J gene: TRBJ2-3
V gene: TRBV28
CDR3 protein: CASSPPADTQYF

J gene: TRBJ2-4
V gene: TRBV11-2
CDR3 protein: CASSSDIVANIQYF

J gene: TRBJ1-2
V gene: TRBV11-2
CDR3 protein: CASSDRRTGRVYGYTF

J gene: TRBJ2-1
V gene: TRBV4-2
CDR3 protein: CASSQESLTRSNEQFF

J gene: TRBJ2-4
V gene: TRBV6-1
CDR3 protein: CASSEDGGGGKNIQYF

J gene: TRBJ1-4
V gene: TRBV7-9
CDR3 protein: CASSSGQGVEKLFF

J gene: TRBJ2-5
V gene: TRBV7-9
CDR3 protein: CASLSGGGETQYF

J gene: TRBJ2-1
V gene: TRBV9
CDR3 protein: CASSVGVAGVSEQFF

J gene: TRBJ1-1
V gene: TRBV11-2
CDR3 protein: CASSYGHTEAFF

J gene: TRBJ2-1
V gene: TRBV15
CDR3 protein: CATSRGWGYNEQFF

J gene: TRBJ1-2
V gene: TRBV6-5
CDR3 protein: CASSIRVGWYGYTF

J gene: TRBJ1-5
V gene: TRBV7-9
CDR3 protein: CASSLDRGNQPQHF

J gene: TRBJ2-7
V gene: TRBV6-5
CDR3 protein: CASSYDRGTYEQYF

J gene: TRBJ2-3
V gene: TRBV6-5
CDR3 protein: CASSTRSSTDTQYF

J gene: TRBJ1-2
V gene: TRBV28
CDR3 protein: CASKLQGGTGYTF

J gene: TRBJ1-4
V gene: TRBV6-1
CDR3 protein: CASSGGQGRGEKLFF

J gene: TRBJ2-3
V gene: TRBV28
CDR3 protein: CASFGDIDTQYF

J gene: TRBJ2-7
V gene: TRBV18
CDR3 protein: CASSPARYEQYF

J gene: TRBJ1-2
V gene: TRBV6-1
CDR3 protein: CASSERTLYGYTF

J gene: TRBJ2-7
V gene: TRBV5-4
CDR3 protein: CASSPGQGAQYEQYF

J gene: TRBJ2-7
V gene: TRBV20-1
CDR3 protein: CSARDNYEQYF

J gene: TRBJ2-7
V gene: TRBV29-1
CDR3 protein: CSAAPGREIYEQYF

J gene: TRBJ1-4
V gene: TRBV28
CDR3 protein: CASSFSGRTNEKLFF

J gene: TRBJ2-2
V gene: TRBV30
CDR3 protein: CAWNSGTAGGTGELFF

J gene: TRBJ1-2
V gene: TRBV2
CDR3 protein: CASWGLEAGYTF

J gene: TRBJ2-3
V gene: TRBV27
CDR3 protein: CATASGGGGTQYF

J gene: TRBJ2-1
V gene: TRBV7-2
CDR3 protein: CASSQGLANYREQFF